This T cell receptor (beta chain) is from a study of blood T cell repertoires in COVID-19. Original data processing: Reference gene primer amplification yielded estimated nucleated cell counts. Repertoires were generated with immunoSEQ multiplex PCR, while TCRdb's copy carries only in-frame clones and drops some. Clonal size and the V and J genes are those of that table, whereas D and trimming came from the DNA. The table has about 430,000 clones, around 87% seen once; the top ten hold around 0.95%. This CDR3 comprises 16 residues. V lost 4 bases and J lost 0; bases outside the gene matches: 5. CDR1 is LNHDA and CDR2 is SQIVND in the germline V gene (reference sequence). On this clone: Other DNA sequences in this specimen translate into the identical CDR3.

V usage is TRBV19 and J usage is TRBJ1-5, with TRBD1 matching over 8 bases. The origin of this receptor is a young woman with acute COVID-19. Sample: PBMCs or T cells enriched from blood (not recorded which). The CDR3 nucleotides read TGTGCCAGTAGTACCCCCGGACAGGGTAGCAATCAGCCCCAGCATTTT. The encoded protein is CASSTPGQGSNQPQHF. Complete variable domain (other parts from reference TRBV19 and TRBJ1-5): DGGITQSPKYLFRKEGQNVTLSCEQNLNHDAMYWYRQDPGQGLRLIYYSQIVNDFQKGDIAEGYSVSREKKESFPLTVTSAQKNPTAFYLCASSTPGQGSNQPQHFGDGTRLSIL.